The rows below give T cell receptor beta chains drawn from one sample of a study of blood T cell repertoires in COVID-19. Only in-frame clones appear in the TCRdb table, and some are missing; sequencing was by immunoSEQ multiplex PCR. The sample has about 220,000 clones; 70% to 85% are singletons. Sequencing used PBMCs or T cells enriched from blood (not recorded which). The source of these receptors is a woman between 55 and 75 years old who had recovered from COVID-19. Each CDR3 is given with its conserved first and last residue. D genes are given only for firm matches. Not every row has a clone size; where given, it reads once, few, many or a size class.

abundance	d_gene	v_gene	j_gene	CDR3aa	CDR3nt
.	.	TRBV11-2	TRBJ1-3	CASSFTGPSSGNTIYF	TGTGCCAGCAGCTTTACAGGTCCTAGCTCTGGAAACACCATATATTTT
.	.	TRBV4-3	TRBJ2-7	CASSQDFPTIYEQYF	TGCGCCAGCAGCCAAGATTTTCCGACTATTTACGAGCAGTACTTC
.	.	TRBV7-9	TRBJ1-3	CASSLVQSFSGNTIYF	TGTGCCAGCAGCTTAGTACAGTCATTCTCTGGAAACACCATATATTTT
few	.	TRBV9	TRBJ1-2	CASSPRGGAGYGYTF	TGTGCCAGCAGCCCCCGCGGAGGGGCTGGGTATGGCTACACCTTC
.	.	TRBV11-2	TRBJ2-5	CASSLGLAGGETQYF	TGTGCCAGCAGCTTAGGGCTAGCAGGTGGAGAGACCCAGTACTTC
.	TRBD2	TRBV5-1	TRBJ2-1	CASSPGLAGGFLF	TGCGCCAGCAGCCCGGGACTAGCGGGGGGGTTCCTCTTC
.	.	TRBV12-3/TRBV12-4	TRBJ1-5	CASSLRQHQPQHF	TGTGCCAGCAGTTTACGACAGCATCAGCCCCAGCATTTT
.	.	TRBV11-3	TRBJ2-1	CASSLAQGSGRWDEQFF	TGTGCCAGCAGCTTAGCCCAAGGGAGCGGGCGTTGGGATGAGCAGTTCTTC
.	TRBD1	TRBV6-5	TRBJ1-2	CASSYGDSTYVYGYTF	TGTGCCAGCAGCTACGGGGACAGCACATATGTCTATGGCTACACCTTC
.	TRBD2	TRBV19	TRBJ2-3	CASKTSGADTQYF	TGTGCCAGTAAGACTAGCGGGGCAGATACGCAGTATTTT
.	.	TRBV7-9	TRBJ2-7	CASSSLIAIEQYF	TGTGCCAGCAGCTCCCTCATCGCGATTGAGCAGTACTTC
.	TRBD2	TRBV19	TRBJ2-2	CASSPTSGITGELFF	TGTGCCAGTAGCCCAACTAGCGGAATCACCGGGGAGCTGTTTTTT
.	.	TRBV27	TRBJ2-7	CASSPRRLSYEQYF	TGTGCCAGCAGTCCGCGACGACTGAGCTACGAGCAGTACTTC
.	TRBD1	TRBV5-1	TRBJ2-3	CASSGGQGDTDTQYF	TGCGCCAGCAGCGGGGGACAGGGGGACACAGATACGCAGTATTTT
.	TRBD2	TRBV9	TRBJ2-2	CASSVGSSGDAGELFF	TGTGCCAGCAGCGTAGGTTCTAGCGGGGATGCCGGGGAGCTGTTTTTT
.	.	TRBV3-1/TRBV3-2	TRBJ1-1	CASSQAVGDTEAFF	TGTGCCAGCAGCCAAGCGGTCGGGGACACTGAAGCTTTCTTT
few	.	TRBV9	TRBJ1-6	CASSDSLYNSPLHF	TGTGCCAGCAGCGACAGTCTGTATAATTCACCCCTCCACTTT
.	.	TRBV7-9	TRBJ1-2	CASSAEGLTYGYTF	TGTGCCAGCAGCGCCGAGGGTCTGACCTATGGCTACACCTTC
many	.	TRBV7-6	TRBJ2-3	CASSGPGTPDTQYF	TGTGCCAGCAGCGGCCCCGGGACTCCAGATACGCAGTATTTT
.	TRBD1	TRBV28	TRBJ2-5	CASRPAKDRAETQYF	TGTGCCAGCAGACCTGCCAAGGACAGGGCGGAGACCCAGTACTTC
.	.	TRBV5-1	TRBJ2-1	CASSYSLRTRLSSYNEQFF	TGCGCCAGCAGCTACTCTCTGCGCACCAGACTGAGCTCCTACAATGAGCAGTTCTTC
.	.	TRBV7-9	TRBJ1-1	CASSPDRRENTEAFF	TGTGCCAGCAGCCCAGATCGGAGGGAGAACACTGAAGCTTTCTTT
.	TRBD1	TRBV2	TRBJ1-4	CASSEAGTGVEKLFF	TGTGCCAGCAGTGAAGCCGGGACAGGGGTTGAAAAACTGTTTTTT
.	.	TRBV6-1	TRBJ2-7	CASSPDRTYEQYF	TGTGCCAGCAGTCCCGACAGGACCTACGAGCAGTACTTC
.	TRBD1	TRBV5-1	TRBJ2-2	CASSFAGTGNTGELFF	TGCGCCAGCAGCTTCGCCGGGACAGGGAACACCGGGGAGCTGTTTTTT
.	.	TRBV25-1	TRBJ1-3	CASSELTASGNTIYF	TGTGCCAGCAGTGAATTGACAGCCTCTGGAAACACCATATATTTT
.	TRBD1	TRBV7-3	TRBJ1-5	CASSPGGGQPQHF	TGTGCCAGCAGCCCAGGGGGAGGTCAGCCCCAGCATTTT
few	.	TRBV5-1	TRBJ1-2	CASSWGPPGRTTNYGYTF	TGCGCCAGCAGCTGGGGGCCGCCAGGTCGGACCACTAACTATGGCTACACCTTC
many	.	TRBV4-1	TRBJ1-2	CASSLIRNSYNYGYTF	TGCGCCAGCAGCCTGATACGGAACAGCTATAACTATGGCTACACCTTC
.	TRBD1	TRBV5-1	TRBJ1-6	CASSSTGEGNSPLHF	TGCGCCAGCAGTTCGACAGGGGAAGGGAATTCACCCCTCCACTTT
.	.	TRBV6-5	TRBJ2-1	CASRGGQDPYNEQFF	TGTGCCTCCCGAGGAGGCCAGGACCCCTACAATGAGCAGTTCTTC
.	TRBD2	TRBV10-3	TRBJ2-1	CASGTSQYEQFF	TGTGCCTCAGGGACTAGTCAGTATGAGCAGTTCTTC
once	TRBD1	TRBV10-1	TRBJ1-1	CASSPFQGATEAFF	TGCGCCAGTTCACCCTTCCAGGGGGCTACTGAAGCTTTCTTT
.	.	TRBV21-1	TRBJ1-3	CASSKVGWGLGNTIYF	.
.	.	TRBV7-2	TRBJ1-1	CASSSQENTEAFF	TGTGCCAGCAGCTCGCAGGAGAACACTGAAGCTTTCTTT